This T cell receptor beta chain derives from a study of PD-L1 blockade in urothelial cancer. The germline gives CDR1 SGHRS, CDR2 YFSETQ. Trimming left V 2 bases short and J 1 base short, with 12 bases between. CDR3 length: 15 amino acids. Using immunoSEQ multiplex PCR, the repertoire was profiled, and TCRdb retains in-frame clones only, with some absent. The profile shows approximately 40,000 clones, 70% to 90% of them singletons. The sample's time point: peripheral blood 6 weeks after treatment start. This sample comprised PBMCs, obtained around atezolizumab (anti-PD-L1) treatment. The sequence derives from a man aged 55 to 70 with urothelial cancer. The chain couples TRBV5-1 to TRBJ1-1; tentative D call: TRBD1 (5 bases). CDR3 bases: TGCGCCAGCAGCTTAAGGGGCGCAGGGAACACTGAAGCTTTCTTT. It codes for CASSLRGAGNTEAFF.